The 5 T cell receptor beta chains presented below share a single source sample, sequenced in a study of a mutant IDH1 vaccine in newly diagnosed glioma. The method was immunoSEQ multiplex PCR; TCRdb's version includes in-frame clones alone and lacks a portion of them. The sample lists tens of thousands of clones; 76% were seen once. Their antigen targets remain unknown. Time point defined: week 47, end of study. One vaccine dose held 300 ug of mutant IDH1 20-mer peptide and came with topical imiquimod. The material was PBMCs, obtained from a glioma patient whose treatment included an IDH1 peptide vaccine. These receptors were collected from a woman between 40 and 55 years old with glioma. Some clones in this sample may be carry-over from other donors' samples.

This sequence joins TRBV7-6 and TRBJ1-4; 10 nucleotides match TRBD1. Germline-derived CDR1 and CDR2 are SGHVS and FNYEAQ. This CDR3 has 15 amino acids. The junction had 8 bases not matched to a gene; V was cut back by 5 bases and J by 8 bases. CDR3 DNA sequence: TGTGCCAGCAGCACCGACAGGGGGCGAGGCGAAAAACTGTTTTTT. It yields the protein CASSTDRGRGEKLFF.

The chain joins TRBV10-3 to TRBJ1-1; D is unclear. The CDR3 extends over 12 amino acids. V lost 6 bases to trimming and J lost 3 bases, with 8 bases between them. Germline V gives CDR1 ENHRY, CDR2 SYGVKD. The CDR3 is CAISGRYTEAFF. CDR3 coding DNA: TGTGCCATCAGCGGTAGATACACTGAAGCTTTCTTT.

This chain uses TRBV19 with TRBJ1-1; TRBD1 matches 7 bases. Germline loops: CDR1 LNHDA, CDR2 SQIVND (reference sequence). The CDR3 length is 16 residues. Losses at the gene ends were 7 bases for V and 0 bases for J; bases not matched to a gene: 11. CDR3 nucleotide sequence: TGTGCCAGTACAACCGGGACAGCTAACATGAACACTGAAGCTTTCTTT. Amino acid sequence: CASTTGTANMNTEAFF.

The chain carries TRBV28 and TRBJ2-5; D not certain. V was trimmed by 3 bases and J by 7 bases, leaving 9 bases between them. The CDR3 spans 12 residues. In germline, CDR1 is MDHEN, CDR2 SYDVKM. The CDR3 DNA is TGTGCCAGCAGTTTGATTATGGGGACCCAGTACTTC. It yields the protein CASSLIMGTQYF.

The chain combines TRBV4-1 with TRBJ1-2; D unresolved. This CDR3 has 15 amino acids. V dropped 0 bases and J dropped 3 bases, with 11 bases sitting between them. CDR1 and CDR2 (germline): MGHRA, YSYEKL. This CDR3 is CASSQERARDYGYTF. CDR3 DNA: TGCGCCAGCAGCCAAGAAAGAGCGAGGGACTATGGCTACACCTTC.